This entry concerns a single TCR beta chain. The data were taken from a study of blood T cell repertoires in COVID-19. Across the whole study: Italy, Spain and the United States were the sources of the convalescent and acute COVID-19 samples.

With 4 bases clipped from V and 7 bases from J, the junction kept 6 bases outside the gene matches. Germline V CDR1 and CDR2: MNHEY, SVGAGI. The CDR3 is made up of 13 amino acids. The protocol was immunoSEQ multiplex PCR, while the TCRdb copy is restricted to in-frame clones and leaves out a portion. The sample carries 150,000 or so clones, about nine tenths recorded once. The specimen sequenced was peripheral blood. This TCR derives from a woman in her seventies with acute or convalescent COVID-19. The gene calls are TRBV6-5 and TRBJ1-2; TRBD1 matches at 7 bases. DNA of the CDR3: TGTGCCAGCAGTTTGGACAGGTTATCTGGCTACACCTTC. Translating it yields CASSLDRLSGYTF.